A selection of T cell receptor beta chains follows, all from one sample in a study of control samples from healthy donors and cancer patients. The assay was immunoSEQ multiplex PCR, and TCRdb's table has in-frame clones only and misses some. The sample records about 75,000 clones, roughly 80% being singletons. The sample consisted of blood. These receptors originate from a man aged 50 to 59 in good health. Each CDR3 is given with its conserved first and last residue. Size tells how often a clone was seen (once, few, many) or the class of an expanded clone, and some rows leave it out.

J,size,V,CDR3
TRBJ1-2,-,TRBV2,CASRGRDYGYTF
TRBJ2-1,once,TRBV3-1/TRBV3-2,CASSRRLDEQFF
TRBJ1-2,-,TRBV5-4,CASSATGAYGYGYTF
TRBJ2-7,medium-sized,TRBV18,CASSPSTSYEQYF
TRBJ1-1,-,TRBV5-1,CASGLQDLNTEAFF
TRBJ1-1,-,TRBV21-1,CASSGGLNTEAFF
TRBJ2-1,once,TRBV14,CASSQLPGTSGRNEQFF
TRBJ2-1,-,TRBV24-1,CATSPDRGGNEQFF
TRBJ1-2,few,TRBV12-3/TRBV12-4,CASTPGGHFGYTF
TRBJ2-3,-,TRBV19,CASSIDPPPGTDTQYF
TRBJ2-1,-,TRBV19,CASSIVGDRAYNEQFF
TRBJ2-7,-,TRBV7-2,CASSQSSYEQYF
TRBJ2-4,-,TRBV18,CASSPRPGWENIQYF
TRBJ1-2,-,TRBV9,CASTVGQDNYGYTF
TRBJ2-5,once,TRBV18,CASSKEIRETQYF
TRBJ2-3,-,TRBV18,CASSPPLTVPDTQYF
TRBJ2-3,once,TRBV6-2/TRBV6-3,CASSYLGAPRGTDTQYF
TRBJ1-6,-,TRBV11-2,CASSFPGGLYNSPLHF
TRBJ1-6,-,TRBV28,CASTQFPQDGNSPLHF
TRBJ2-2,-,TRBV28,CASSLLDREGTGELFF
TRBJ1-5,-,TRBV4-1,CASSQGAQGASNQPQHF
TRBJ2-7,-,TRBV30,CAWDQGTYEQYF
TRBJ1-2,-,TRBV10-1,CASSEPGTNGYTF
TRBJ1-5,-,TRBV3-1/TRBV3-2,CASSQGGNQPQHF
TRBJ2-1,-,TRBV9,CASSVGVGRGYNEQFF
TRBJ2-3,-,TRBV11-2,CASSLSWTGGTDTQYF
TRBJ2-1,-,TRBV5-4,CASSLRSSGYNEQFF